Below are 18 T cell receptor beta chains sequenced from a single sample in a study of CD8 T cells in ankylosing spondylitis. Findings of the study overall: Seemingly distinctive of ankylosing spondylitis blood was a TCR beta motif formed by eight highly homologous variants.

For these TCRs, the target antigens are not known. TCRdb re-called the 5' RACE reads through MiXCR, storing one row per CDR3 protein. This sample carries about 540,000 distinct CDR3 sequences, roughly 12% of them seen once, and the ten largest clones take 6.8%. Sequencing input: blood, either unsorted or a sorted T cell fraction (not recorded which). The source of these receptors is a male donor with ankylosing spondylitis.

This clonotype was seen many times. This chain links TRBV28 with TRBJ2-7; 7 bases match TRBD2. Losses at the gene ends were 5 bases for V and 3 bases for J; bases not matched to a gene: 4. This CDR3 comprises 13 residues. The germline CDR1 and CDR2 sequences are MDHEN and SYDVKM. The DNA for the CDR3 is TGTGCCAGCAGTGTAGCGGGTAACTACGAGCAGTACGTC. This gives the protein CASSVAGNYEQYV.

The V gene is TRBV7-2, the J gene TRBJ2-5, with 8 bases fitting TRBD2. J was trimmed by 10 bases and V by 5 bases; bases with no gene match: 9. In germline, CDR1 is SGHTA, CDR2 FQGNSA. CDR3 size: 13 residues. The CDR3 coding sequence is TGTGCCAGCAGCCTTGACCGGGGGGGGGACCAGTACTTC. This translates into CASSLDRGGDQYF.

This chain connects TRBV2 to TRBJ2-7; TRBD1 matches 10 bases. V dropped 5 bases and J dropped 6; count of bases not matched to a gene: 7. Germline assignment: CDR1 SNHLY and CDR2 FYNNEI. The CDR3 runs to 14 residues. The CDR3 DNA reads as TGTGCCAGCAGTATCGGACAGGGGGATCTCGAGCAGTACTTC. Amino acids: CASSIGQGDLEQYF. Looking up the rest from reference TRBV2 and TRBJ2-7 gives the full variable domain: EPEVTQTPSHQVTQMGQEVILRCVPISNHLYFYWYRQILGQKVEFLVSFYNNEISEKSEIFDDQFSVERPDGSNFTLKIRSTKLEDSAMYFCASSIGQGDLEQYFGPGTRLTVT.

This clonotype turned up a few times. The V gene is TRBV5-6, the J gene TRBJ2-3; D gene uncertain. Per germline, CDR1 SGHDT and CDR2 YYEEEE. The CDR3 spans 15 residues. Trimming removed 1 base at V and 4 bases at J, with 13 bases between. The CDR3 DNA sequence: TGTGCCAGCAGCTTGCCGGTGCCAAGCTCAGATACGCAGTATTTT. Translation: CASSLPVPSSDTQYF.

The chain employs TRBV20-1 and TRBJ2-3; weak D call: TRBD1 (5 bases). Germline V gene data show CDR1 as DFQATT and CDR2 as SNEGSKA (reference sequence). This CDR3 region has 13 residues. With 3 bases removed from V and 6 bases from J, the gap between germline ends came to 13 bases. The CDR3 spells CSARGPSWDTQYF. CDR3 coding DNA: TGCAGTGCTAGGGGGCCCAGCTGGGATACGCAGTATTTT.

The genes are TRBV3-1 and TRBJ2-1; unclear D gene. Between the trimmed V and J ends, which lost 0 bases and 2 bases, there was a span of 8 bases. This CDR3 is 15 amino acids long. CDR1 is LGHDT and CDR2 is YNNKEL in the germline V gene (reference sequence). DNA for the CDR3: TGTGCCAGCAGCCAAGACAGTATACCCTACAATGAGCAGTTCTTC. Residues: CASSQDSIPYNEQFF.

In the case of this clonotype: A much larger clone lies one base from this, so it may be a read error. The J gene is TRBJ1-5, the V gene TRBV12-3 or TRBV12-4; possibly TRBD1 for D (5 bases). The CDR3 is 16 amino acids. The CDR3 sequence is CVSTLLGAGSNQPQHF. The CDR3 coding sequence is TGTGTCAGCACCCTGCTCGGGGCGGGTAGCAATCAGCCCCAGCATTTT.

This clonotype was observed many times. The V call is TRBV4-1, the J call TRBJ1-1; D is uncertain. This CDR3 is 14 amino acids long. The germline gives CDR1 MGHRA, CDR2 YSYEKL. V lost 4 bases and J 1 base, leaving 10 bases between the germline ends. Written as DNA, the CDR3 is TGCGCCAGCAGCCCTGGACCGTGGAACACTGAAGCTTTCTTT. Translation: CASSPGPWNTEAFF.

The rearrangement links TRBV4-2 to TRBJ1-5; D is perhaps TRBD1 (5 bases). Trimming left V 2 bases short and J 8 bases short, with 19 bases between. The germline gives CDR1 LGHNA, CDR2 YNFKEQ. The CDR3 is made up of 16 amino acids. The CDR3 DNA reads as TGTGCCAGCAGCCAAACCATCCCCGGGGCCGTGGAGCCCCAGCATTTT. It translates to CASSQTIPGAVEPQHF.

In its sample, this clonotype was seen a few times. The rearrangement joins TRBV20-1 to TRBJ2-5; D is undetermined. V gave up 7 bases and J gave up 0 bases, with 12 bases separating them. The germline CDR1 and CDR2 sequences are DFQATT and SNEGSKA (reference sequence). The CDR3 has 13 amino acids. CDR3 sequence reads: CSVGSGYQETQYF. The DNA of the CDR3 is TGCAGTGTGGGTTCCGGGTACCAAGAGACCCAGTACTTC.

This clonotype was recorded at least ten times. V and J are TRBV7-8 and TRBJ2-1; D remains unclear. The germline V and J ends were trimmed by 5 bases and 12 bases, with 17 bases remaining between them. Per germline, CDR1 SGHVS and CDR2 FQNEAQ. This CDR3 is built from 13 residues. The CDR3 is CASSKGPDDWQFF. In DNA, the CDR3 is TGTGCCAGCAGCAAAGGACCCGACGACTGGCAGTTCTTC.

In its sample, this clonotype was seen a few times. The rearrangement links TRBV20-1 to TRBJ2-1, with TRBD2 matching over 10 bases. Germline CDR1 and CDR2: DFQATT and SNEGSKA (reference sequence). Trimming took 4 bases from V and 3 from J; bases not matched to a gene: 15. The CDR3 has 18 amino acids. Here the CDR3 reads CSAIQREGGKVGYNEQFF. As DNA, the CDR3 is TGCAGTGCTATACAGCGGGAGGGCGGAAAGGTAGGCTACAATGAGCAGTTCTTC.

In this sample, this clonotype turned up many times. This sequence joins TRBV2 and TRBJ2-6, with D unclear. The CDR3 spans 15 residues. The V gene lost 5 bases and the J gene lost 0 bases, with 8 bases spanning the gap. Germline values: CDR1 SNHLY, CDR2 FYNNEI. CDR3 protein: CASSYTISGANVLTF. DNA for the CDR3: TGTGCCAGCAGTTATACAATCTCTGGGGCCAACGTCCTGACTTTC.

In its sample, this clonotype was seen a few times. This chain joins TRBV3-1 and TRBJ2-1, with D perhaps matching TRBD2 (6 bases). The CDR3 extends over 14 amino acids. The V end was cut by 4 bases, the J end by 8 bases, with 15 bases between. The germline gives CDR1 LGHDT, CDR2 YNNKEL (reference sequence). The CDR3 is CASSLLGGGDEQFF. The CDR3 DNA is TGTGCCAGCAGCCTCCTTGGGGGAGGCGATGAGCAGTTCTTC.

The chain has TRBV12-3 or TRBV12-4 and TRBJ1-2; 7 nucleotides line up with TRBD1. V dropped 10 bases and J dropped 7; count of bases not matched to a gene: 9. CDR3 length: 12 amino acids. CDR3 loop: CAIPDRIGGYTF. DNA of the CDR3: TGTGCCATCCCGGACAGGATAGGTGGCTACACCTTC.

This clonotype appeared a few times. The missing conserved phenylalanine or tryptophan at the end of this CDR3 makes a read error likely. The gene calls are TRBV20-1 and TRBJ2-3; D ambiguous. V lost 6 bases to trimming and J lost 4 bases, with 14 bases between them. Germline V gene sequence: CDR1 DFQATT, CDR2 SNEGSKA (reference sequence). This CDR3 region has 13 residues. CDR3: CSAPIESSDTQYS. CDR3 nucleotide sequence: TGCAGTGCCCCTATCGAGAGCTCAGATACGCAGTATTCT.

The genes are TRBV20-1 and TRBJ2-4, with D possibly being TRBD2 (6 bases). From germline, CDR1 is DFQATT and CDR2 SNEGSKA (reference sequence). The CDR3 is made up of 13 amino acids. The V end was cut by 6 bases, the J end by 6 bases, with 15 bases between. The CDR3 nucleotides read TGCAGTGCCTGGACCCGGGAGAGAAACATTCAGTACTTC. Translated: CSAWTRERNIQYF.

In this sample, this clonotype turned up a few times. The chain couples TRBV15 to TRBJ1-3; possible D gene TRBD1, 5 bases. Germline CDR1 LNHNV, CDR2 YYDKDF (reference sequence). The CDR3 consists of 14 residues. V shed 0 bases and J shed 7 bases, with 10 bases lying between them. CDR3 region: CATSRDGTGNTIYF. The CDR3 coding sequence is TGTGCCACCAGCAGAGATGGGACGGGGAACACCATATATTTT.